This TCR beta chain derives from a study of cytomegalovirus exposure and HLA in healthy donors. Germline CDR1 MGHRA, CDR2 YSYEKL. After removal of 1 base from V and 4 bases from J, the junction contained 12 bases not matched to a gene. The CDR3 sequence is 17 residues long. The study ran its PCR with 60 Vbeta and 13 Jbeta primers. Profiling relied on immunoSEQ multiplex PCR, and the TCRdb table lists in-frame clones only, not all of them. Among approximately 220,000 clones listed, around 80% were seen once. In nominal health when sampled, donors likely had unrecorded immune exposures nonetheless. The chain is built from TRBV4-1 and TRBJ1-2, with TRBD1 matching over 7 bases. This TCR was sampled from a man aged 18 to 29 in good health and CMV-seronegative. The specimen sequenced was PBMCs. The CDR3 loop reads CASSQGRDSWHGYGYTF. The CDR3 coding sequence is TGCGCCAGCAGCCAAGGCCGGGACAGCTGGCATGGCTATGGCTACACCTTC.